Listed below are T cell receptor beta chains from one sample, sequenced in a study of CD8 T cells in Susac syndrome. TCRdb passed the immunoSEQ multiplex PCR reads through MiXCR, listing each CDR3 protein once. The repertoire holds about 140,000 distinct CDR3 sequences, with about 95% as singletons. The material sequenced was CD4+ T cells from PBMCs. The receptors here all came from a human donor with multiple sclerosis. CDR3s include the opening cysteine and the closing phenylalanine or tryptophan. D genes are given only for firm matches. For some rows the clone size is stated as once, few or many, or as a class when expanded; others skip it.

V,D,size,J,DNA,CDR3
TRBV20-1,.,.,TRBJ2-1,TGCAGTGCTAGGGGGCCTAGCCACAATGAGCAGTTCTTC,CSARGPSHNEQFF
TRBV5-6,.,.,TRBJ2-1,TGTGCCAGCAGCTTGGCCATGGGAATTGACAATGAGCAGTTCTTC,CASSLAMGIDNEQFF
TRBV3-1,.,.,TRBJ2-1,TGTGCCAGCAGCCAAGATGAATCCCATGAGCAGTTCTTC,CASSQDESHEQFF
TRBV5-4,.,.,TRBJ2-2,TGTGCCAGCAGCTTGGCCGGGGTCACGGACACCGGGGAGCTGTTTTTT,CASSLAGVTDTGELFF
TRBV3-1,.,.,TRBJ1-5,TGTGCCAGCAGCCAAGATGCCAGCCTCAATCAGCCCCAGCATTTT,CASSQDASLNQPQHF
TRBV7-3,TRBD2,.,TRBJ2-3,TGTGCCAGCAGCCGCGGGACTAGCGGGGGGGCCGGCACAGATACGCAGTATTTT,CASSRGTSGGAGTDTQYF
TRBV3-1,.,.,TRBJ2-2,TGTGCCAGCAGCCTGAACCCAGGCGCCGGGGAGCTGTTTTTT,CASSLNPGAGELFF
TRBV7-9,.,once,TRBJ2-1,TGTGCCAGCAGCTTAACAGAGTACAATGAGCAGTTCTTC,CASSLTEYNEQFF
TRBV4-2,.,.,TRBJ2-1,TGTGCCAGCAGCCAAGGAAACTCGGGACGGGAGCAGTTCTTC,CASSQGNSGREQFF
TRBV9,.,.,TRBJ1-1,TGTGCCAGCAGCCCCCACCTTCGGGGGGCTGGCACTGAAGCTTTCTTT,CASSPHLRGAGTEAFF
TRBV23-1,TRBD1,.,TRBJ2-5,TGCGCCAGCAGTCAACCGCTGGGGACAGGGGGCATAGGAGGTGAGACCCAGTACTTC,CASSQPLGTGGIGGETQYF
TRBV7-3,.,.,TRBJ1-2,TGTGCCAGCAGCCCACACGGGGCAGGCGATGGCTACACCTTC,CASSPHGAGDGYTF
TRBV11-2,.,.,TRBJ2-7,TGTGCCAGCAGCCCCCTGGGGGAATCCTACGAGCAGTACTTC,CASSPLGESYEQYF
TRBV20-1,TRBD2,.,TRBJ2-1,TGCAGTGCTAGATATCCTAGCGGGTACAATGAGCAGTTCTTC,CSARYPSGYNEQFF
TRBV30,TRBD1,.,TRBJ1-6,TGTGCCTGGAGGGGACAGATCAATTCACCCCTCCACTTT,CAWRGQINSPLHF
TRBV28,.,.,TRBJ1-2,TGTGCCAGCAGTTTGTACTTCGGAGAAGGCTACACCTTC,CASSLYFGEGYTF
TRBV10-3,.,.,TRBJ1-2,TGTGACAACGGGCCTAACTATGGCTACACCTTC,CDNGPNYGYTF
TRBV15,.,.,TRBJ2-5,TGTGCCACCAGCAGAGATCACAGGGAGACCCAGTACTTC,CATSRDHRETQYF
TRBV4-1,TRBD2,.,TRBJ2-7,TGCGCCAGCAGCCCAGGTCGCGGGGGGAGCTACGAGCAGTACTTC,CASSPGRGGSYEQYF
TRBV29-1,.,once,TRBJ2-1,TGCAGCGTTAACGACAGGATCAGGAATGAGCAGTTCTTC,CSVNDRIRNEQFF